The sample holds one count of the clone carrying this TCR beta chain. This sample was taken from a study of T cell responses to AZD1222 COVID-19 vaccine. The data were produced by immunoSEQ multiplex PCR, yet TCRdb's version contains in-frame clones alone and is incomplete. The sample has about 180,000 clones, 80% to 95% seen once. The CDR3 length is 12 residues. The germline V gene has CDR1 LGHDT and CDR2 YNNKEL (reference sequence). Trimming removed 4 bases from V and 0 bases from J, with 4 bases in between. This sequence joins TRBV3-1 (or the pseudogene TRBV3-2) and TRBJ2-7; unclear D gene. The sample here was peripheral blood, taken 28 days after the second AZD1222 dose. This receptor was taken from an adult who received the AZD1222 COVID-19 vaccine. The CDR3 sequence: CASSLLSYEQYF. The DNA of the CDR3 is TGTGCCAGCAGCCTCCTCTCCTACGAGCAGTACTTC.